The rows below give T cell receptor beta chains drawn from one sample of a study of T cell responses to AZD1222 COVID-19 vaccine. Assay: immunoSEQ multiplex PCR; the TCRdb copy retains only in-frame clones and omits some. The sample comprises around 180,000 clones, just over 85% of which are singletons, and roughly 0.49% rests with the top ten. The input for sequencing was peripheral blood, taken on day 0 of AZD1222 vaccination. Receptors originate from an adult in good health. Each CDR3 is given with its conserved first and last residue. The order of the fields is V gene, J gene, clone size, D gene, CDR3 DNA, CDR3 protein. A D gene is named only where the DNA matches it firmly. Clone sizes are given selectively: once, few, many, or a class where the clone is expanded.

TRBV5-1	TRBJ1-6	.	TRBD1	TGCGCCAGCACCGGGACAGGGCGTAATTCACCCCTCCACTTT	CASTGTGRNSPLHF
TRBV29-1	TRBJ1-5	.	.	TGCAGCGTTGAAGAAACAGGGACGAGGGGTCAGCCCCAGCATTTT	CSVEETGTRGQPQHF
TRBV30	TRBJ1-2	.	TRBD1	TGTGCCTGGAGTGTACAGGGGGCCCACTATGGCTACACCTTC	CAWSVQGAHYGYTF
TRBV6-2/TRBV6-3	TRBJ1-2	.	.	TGTGCCAGCAGTTACCCCCTCGGCGGTGGCTACACCTTC	CASSYPLGGGYTF
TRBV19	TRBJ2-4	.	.	TGTGCCAGTGACGGTCACATTCAGTACTTC	CASDGHIQYF
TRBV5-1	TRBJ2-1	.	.	TGCGCCAGCAGCTGGGGTAGCACGGCCAATGAGCAGTTCTTC	CASSWGSTANEQFF
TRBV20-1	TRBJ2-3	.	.	TGCAGTGCTAGAGATGAAAATACGCAGTATTTT	CSARDENTQYF
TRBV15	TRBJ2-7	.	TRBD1	TGTGCCACCCACCACCTGGGACAGGGCGAGCAGTACTTC	CATHHLGQGEQYF
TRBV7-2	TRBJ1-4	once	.	TGTGCCAGCAGCCCAGAGGTCGCAGCTAATGAAAAACTGTTTTTT	CASSPEVAANEKLFF
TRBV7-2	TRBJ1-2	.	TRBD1	TGTGCCAGCAGCAGGACAGGGGCGGGCGGCTACACCTTC	CASSRTGAGGYTF